The clone carrying this TCR beta chain appeared a few times. The antigen remains undetermined. The data stem from a study of T cell repertoires in cytomegalovirus infection. About the study: CMV infection plus the matching HLA type was flagged by public TCR beta signatures.

Regarding the study as a whole: Dominant in the ex vivo response were TCR beta clonotypes restricted by HLA-C and specific for CMV.

TCRdb analysed the reads with MiXCR anew, one entry per CDR3 protein. The sample shows approximately 730,000 distinct CDR3 sequences, approximately 32% of them seen only once. Germline V gene lookup returns CDR1 MNHEY and CDR2 SMNVEV (reference sequence). This CDR3 has 18 amino acids. The V end was cut by 8 bases, the J end by 1 base, with 24 bases between. Material: cultured CD8+ T cells from PBMCs, obtained from culture after CMV antigen stimulation. The receptor was isolated from a human donor in good health (CMV status not recorded). Some clones in this sample may be carry-over from other donors' samples. This chain joins TRBV27 and TRBJ2-4; D ambiguous. The CDR3 reads CASGPSWQLDLAKNIQYF. The DNA of the CDR3 is TGTGCCAGCGGCCCGTCCTGGCAGCTTGACCTGGCCAAAAACATTCAGTACTTC.